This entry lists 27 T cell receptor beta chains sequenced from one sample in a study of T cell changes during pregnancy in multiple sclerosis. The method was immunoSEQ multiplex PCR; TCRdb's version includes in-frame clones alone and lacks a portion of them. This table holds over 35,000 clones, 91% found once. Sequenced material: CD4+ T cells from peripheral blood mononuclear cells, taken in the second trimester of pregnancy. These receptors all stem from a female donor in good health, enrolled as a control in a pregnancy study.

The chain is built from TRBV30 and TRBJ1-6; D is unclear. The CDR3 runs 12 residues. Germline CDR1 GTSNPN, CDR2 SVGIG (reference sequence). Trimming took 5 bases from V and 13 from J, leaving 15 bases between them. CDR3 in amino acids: CAWAYGVSPLHF. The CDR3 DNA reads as TGTGCCTGGGCCTACGGGGTATCCCCCCTCCACTTT.

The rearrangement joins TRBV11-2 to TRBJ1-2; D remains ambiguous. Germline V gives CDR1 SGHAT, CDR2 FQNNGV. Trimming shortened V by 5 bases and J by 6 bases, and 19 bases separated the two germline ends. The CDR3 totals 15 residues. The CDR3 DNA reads TGTGCCAGCAGCCGTTCTTATTCACAGCCGGATGGCTACACCTTC. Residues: CASSRSYSQPDGYTF.

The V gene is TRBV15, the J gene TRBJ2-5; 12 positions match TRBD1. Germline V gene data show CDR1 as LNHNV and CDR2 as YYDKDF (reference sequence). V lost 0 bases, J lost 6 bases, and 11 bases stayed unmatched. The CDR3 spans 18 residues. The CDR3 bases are TGTGCCACCAGCAGAGATTCTCCGGGACAGGGGGCTGGAAAGACCCAGTACTTC. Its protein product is CATSRDSPGQGAGKTQYF. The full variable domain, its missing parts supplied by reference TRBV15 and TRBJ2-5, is DAMVIQNPRYQVTQFGKPVTLSCSQTLNHNVMYWYQQKSSQAPKLLFHYYDKDFNNEADTPDNFQSRRPNTSFCFLDIRSPGLGDTAMYLCATSRDSPGQGAGKTQYFGPGTRLLVL.

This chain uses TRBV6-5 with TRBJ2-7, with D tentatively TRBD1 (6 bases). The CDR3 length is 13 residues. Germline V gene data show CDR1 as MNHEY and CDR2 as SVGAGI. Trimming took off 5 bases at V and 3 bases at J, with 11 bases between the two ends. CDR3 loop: CASSQTGFYEQYF. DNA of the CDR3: TGTGCCAGCAGTCAAACAGGGTTCTACGAGCAGTACTTC.

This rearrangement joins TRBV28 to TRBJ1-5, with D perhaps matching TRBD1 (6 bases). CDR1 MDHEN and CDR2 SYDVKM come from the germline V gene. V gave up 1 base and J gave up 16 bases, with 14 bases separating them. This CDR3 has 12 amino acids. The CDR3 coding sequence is TGTGCCAGCAGTTTATCACAGGGACCCGAACATTTT. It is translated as CASSLSQGPEHF.

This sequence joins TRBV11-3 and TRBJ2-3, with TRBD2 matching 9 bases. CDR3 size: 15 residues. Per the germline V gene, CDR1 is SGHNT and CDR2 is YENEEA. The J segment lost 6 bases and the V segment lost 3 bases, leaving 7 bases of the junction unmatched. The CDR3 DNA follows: TGTGCCAGCAGCTTTAGCGGGGGCGGTTGGGATACGCAGTATTTT. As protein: CASSFSGGGWDTQYF. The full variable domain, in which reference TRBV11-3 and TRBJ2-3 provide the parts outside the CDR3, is EAGVVQSPRYKIIEKKQPVAFWCNPISGHNTLYWYLQNLGQGPELLIRYENEEAVDDSQLPKDRFSAERLKGVDSTLKIQPAELGDSAVYLCASSFSGGGWDTQYFGPGTRLTVL.

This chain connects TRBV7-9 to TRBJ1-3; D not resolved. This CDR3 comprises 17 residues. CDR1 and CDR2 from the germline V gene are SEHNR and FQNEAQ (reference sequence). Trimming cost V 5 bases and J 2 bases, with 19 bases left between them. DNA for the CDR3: TGTGCCAGCAGCCAAAGTCGGGGAAGAAGTACTGGAAACACCATATATTTT. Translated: CASSQSRGRSTGNTIYF. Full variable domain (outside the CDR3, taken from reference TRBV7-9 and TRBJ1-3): DTGVSQNPRHKITKRGQNVTFRCDPISEHNRLYWYRQTLGQGPEFLTYFQNEAQLEKSRLLSDRFSAERPKGSFSTLEIQRTEQGDSAMYLCASSQSRGRSTGNTIYFGEGSWLTVV.

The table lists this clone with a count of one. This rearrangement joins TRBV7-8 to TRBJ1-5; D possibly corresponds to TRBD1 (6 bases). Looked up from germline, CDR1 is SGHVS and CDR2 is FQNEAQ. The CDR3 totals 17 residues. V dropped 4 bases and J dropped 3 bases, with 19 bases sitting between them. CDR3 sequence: CASSSSWGGQNNQPQHF. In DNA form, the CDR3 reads TGTGCCAGCAGCTCAAGCTGGGGGGGACAAAACAATCAGCCCCAGCATTTT.

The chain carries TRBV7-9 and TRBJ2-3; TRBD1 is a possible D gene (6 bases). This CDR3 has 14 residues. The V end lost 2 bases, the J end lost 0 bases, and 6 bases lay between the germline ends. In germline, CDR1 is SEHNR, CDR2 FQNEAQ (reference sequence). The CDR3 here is CASSLTGSTDTQYF. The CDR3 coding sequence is TGTGCCAGCAGCTTAACAGGGAGCACAGATACGCAGTATTTT. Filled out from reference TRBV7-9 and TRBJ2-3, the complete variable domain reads DTGVSQNPRHKITKRGQNVTFRCDPISEHNRLYWYRQTLGQGPEFLTYFQNEAQLEKSRLLSDRFSAERPKGSFSTLEIQRTEQGDSAMYLCASSLTGSTDTQYFGPGTRLTVL.

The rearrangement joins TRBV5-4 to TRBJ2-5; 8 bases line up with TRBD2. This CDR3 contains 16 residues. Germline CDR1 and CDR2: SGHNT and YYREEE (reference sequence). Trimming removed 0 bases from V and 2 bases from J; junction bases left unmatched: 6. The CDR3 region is CASSLGGSGAQETQYF. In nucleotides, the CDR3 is TGTGCCAGCAGCTTGGGAGGTAGCGGGGCTCAAGAGACCCAGTACTTC. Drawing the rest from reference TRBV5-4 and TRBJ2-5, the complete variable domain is ETGVTQSPTHLIKTRGQQVTLRCSSQSGHNTVSWYQQALGQGPQFIFQYYREEENGRGNFPPRFSGLQFPNYSSELNVNALELDDSALYLCASSLGGSGAQETQYFGPGTRLLVL.

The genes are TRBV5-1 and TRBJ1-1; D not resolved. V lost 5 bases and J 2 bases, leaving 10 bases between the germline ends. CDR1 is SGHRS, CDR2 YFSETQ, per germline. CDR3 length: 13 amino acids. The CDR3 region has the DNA TGCGCCAGCAGTTTTGGACTAAACACTGAAGCTTTCTTT. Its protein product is CASSFGLNTEAFF.

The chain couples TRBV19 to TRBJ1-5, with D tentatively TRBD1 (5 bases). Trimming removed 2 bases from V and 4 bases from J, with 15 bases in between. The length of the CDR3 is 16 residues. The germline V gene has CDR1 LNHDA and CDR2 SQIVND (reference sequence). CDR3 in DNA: TGTGCCAGTAGTATACGAAGGACAACACAAAATCAGCCCCAGCATTTT. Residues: CASSIRRTTQNQPQHF.

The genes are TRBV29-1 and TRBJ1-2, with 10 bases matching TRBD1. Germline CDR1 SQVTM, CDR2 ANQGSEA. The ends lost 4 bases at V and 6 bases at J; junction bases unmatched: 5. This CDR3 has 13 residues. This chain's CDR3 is CSVARQGAHGYTF. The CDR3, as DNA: TGCAGCGTTGCCCGACAGGGGGCTCATGGCTACACCTTC.

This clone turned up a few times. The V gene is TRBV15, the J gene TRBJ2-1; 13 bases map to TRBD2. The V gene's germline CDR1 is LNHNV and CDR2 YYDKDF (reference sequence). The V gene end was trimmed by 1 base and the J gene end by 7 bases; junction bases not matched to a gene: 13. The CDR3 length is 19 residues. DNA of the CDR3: TGTGCCACCAGCAGAGGGGGACCGGGACTAGCGGGGAAAGGGAATGAGCAGTTCTTC. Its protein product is CATSRGGPGLAGKGNEQFF.

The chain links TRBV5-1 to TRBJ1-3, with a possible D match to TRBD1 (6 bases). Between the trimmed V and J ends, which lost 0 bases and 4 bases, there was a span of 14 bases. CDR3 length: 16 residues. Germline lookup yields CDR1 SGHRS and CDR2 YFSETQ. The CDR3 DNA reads TGCGCCAGCAGCTTGGCCTCCCAGGGGACGGGAAACACCATATATTTT. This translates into CASSLASQGTGNTIYF.

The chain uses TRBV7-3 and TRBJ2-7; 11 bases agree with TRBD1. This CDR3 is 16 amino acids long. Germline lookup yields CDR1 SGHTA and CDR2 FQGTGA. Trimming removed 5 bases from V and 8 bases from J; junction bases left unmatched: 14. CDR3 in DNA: TGTGCCAGCAGCCCAAACAGAGGGACAGGGGGATCGCAGCAGTACTTC. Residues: CASSPNRGTGGSQQYF.

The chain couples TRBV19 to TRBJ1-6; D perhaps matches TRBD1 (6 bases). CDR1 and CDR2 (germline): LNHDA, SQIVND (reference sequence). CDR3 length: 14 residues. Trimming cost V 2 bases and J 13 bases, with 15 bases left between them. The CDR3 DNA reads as TGTGCCAGTAGTATACCGGGCGGGGGCTTCCCCCTCCACTTT. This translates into CASSIPGGGFPLHF. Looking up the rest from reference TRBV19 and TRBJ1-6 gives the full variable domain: DGGITQSPKYLFRKEGQNVTLSCEQNLNHDAMYWYRQDPGQGLRLIYYSQIVNDFQKGDIAEGYSVSREKKESFPLTVTSAQKNPTAFYLCASSIPGGGFPLHFGNGTRLTVT.

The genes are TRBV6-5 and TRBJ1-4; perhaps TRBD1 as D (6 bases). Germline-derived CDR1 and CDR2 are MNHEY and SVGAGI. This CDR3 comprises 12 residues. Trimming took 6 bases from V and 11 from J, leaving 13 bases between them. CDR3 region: CASSPNREKLFF. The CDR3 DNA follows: TGTGCCAGCAGCCCGAACAGGGAGAAACTGTTTTTT.

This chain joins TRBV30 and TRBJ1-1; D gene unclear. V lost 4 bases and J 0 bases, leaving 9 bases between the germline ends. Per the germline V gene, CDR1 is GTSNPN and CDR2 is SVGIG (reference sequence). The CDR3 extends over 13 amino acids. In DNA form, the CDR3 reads TGTGCCTGGACTACAGACATGAACACTGAAGCTTTCTTT. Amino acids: CAWTTDMNTEAFF.

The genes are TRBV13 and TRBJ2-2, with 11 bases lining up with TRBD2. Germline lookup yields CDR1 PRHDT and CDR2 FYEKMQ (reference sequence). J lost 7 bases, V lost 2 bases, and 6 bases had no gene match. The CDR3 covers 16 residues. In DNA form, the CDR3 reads TGTGCCAGCAGCTTATTAGCGGGAGGGCCGTTCGGGGAGCTGTTTTTT. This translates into CASSLLAGGPFGELFF.

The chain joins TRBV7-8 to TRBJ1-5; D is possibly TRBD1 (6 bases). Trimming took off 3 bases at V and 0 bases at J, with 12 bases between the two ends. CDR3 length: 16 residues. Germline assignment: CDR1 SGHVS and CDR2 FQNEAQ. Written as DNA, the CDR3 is TGTGCCAGCAGCTTGAGACAGGTGCATAGCAATCAGCCCCAGCATTTT. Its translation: CASSLRQVHSNQPQHF.

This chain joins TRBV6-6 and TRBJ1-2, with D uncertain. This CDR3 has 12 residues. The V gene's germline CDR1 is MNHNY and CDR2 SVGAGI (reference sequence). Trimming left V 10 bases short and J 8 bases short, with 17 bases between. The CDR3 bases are TGTGCCATCGATTCGCCGGGTAGCGGCTACACCTTC. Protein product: CAIDSPGSGYTF.

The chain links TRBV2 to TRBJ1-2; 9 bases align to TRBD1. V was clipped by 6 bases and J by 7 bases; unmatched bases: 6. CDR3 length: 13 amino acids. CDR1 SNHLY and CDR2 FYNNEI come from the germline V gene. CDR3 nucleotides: TGTGCCAGCAGCGAGACGACAGGGGGTGGCTACACCTTC. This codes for CASSETTGGGYTF.

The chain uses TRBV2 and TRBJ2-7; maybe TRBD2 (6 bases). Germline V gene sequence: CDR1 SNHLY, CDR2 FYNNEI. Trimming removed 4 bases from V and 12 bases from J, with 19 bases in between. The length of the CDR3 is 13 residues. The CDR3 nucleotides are TGTGCCAGCAGTGTGTTGAGTGGAGGGTCGGTGTACTTC. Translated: CASSVLSGGSVYF.

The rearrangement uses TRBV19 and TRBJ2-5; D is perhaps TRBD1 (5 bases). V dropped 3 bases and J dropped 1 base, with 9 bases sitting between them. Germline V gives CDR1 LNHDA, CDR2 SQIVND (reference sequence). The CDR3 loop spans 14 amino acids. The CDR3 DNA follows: TGTGCCAGTAGTATCGTCGACAGCCAAGAGACCCAGTACTTC. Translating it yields CASSIVDSQETQYF. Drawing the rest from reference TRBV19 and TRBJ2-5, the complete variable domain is DGGITQSPKYLFRKEGQNVTLSCEQNLNHDAMYWYRQDPGQGLRLIYYSQIVNDFQKGDIAEGYSVSREKKESFPLTVTSAQKNPTAFYLCASSIVDSQETQYFGPGTRLLVL.

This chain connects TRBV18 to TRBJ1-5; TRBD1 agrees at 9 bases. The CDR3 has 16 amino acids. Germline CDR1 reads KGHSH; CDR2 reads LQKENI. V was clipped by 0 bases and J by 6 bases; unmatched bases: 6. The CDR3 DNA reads TGTGCCAGCTCACCACCGCTGGGACAGGGAATTCAGCCCCAGCATTTT. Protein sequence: CASSPPLGQGIQPQHF. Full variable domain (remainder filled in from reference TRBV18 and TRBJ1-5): NAGVMQNPRHLVRRRGQEARLRCSPMKGHSHVYWYRQLPEEGLKFMVYLQKENIIDESGMPKERFSAEFPKEGPSILRIQQVVRGDSAAYFCASSPPLGQGIQPQHFGDGTRLSIL.

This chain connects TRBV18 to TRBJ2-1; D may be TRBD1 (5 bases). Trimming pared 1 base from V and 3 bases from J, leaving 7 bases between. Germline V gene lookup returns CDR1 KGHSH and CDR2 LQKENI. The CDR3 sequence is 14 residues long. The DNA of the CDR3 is TGTGCCAGCTCACCACAGGGGAACTACAATGAGCAGTTCTTC. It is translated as CASSPQGNYNEQFF.